This T cell receptor (beta chain) derives from a study of PD-1 blockade in classical Hodgkin lymphoma. In regard to this clone: Other DNA sequences from this sample encode an identical CDR3 as well.

This CDR3 comprises 15 residues. The germline CDR1 and CDR2 sequences are SGHAT and FQNNGV. V lost 5 bases, J lost 5 bases, and 19 bases lay in between. Libraries were prepared by immunoSEQ multiplex PCR; TCRdb keeps only in-frame clonotypes and omits some of them. The table has fewer than 8,500 clones, roughly 79% seen once. Time point noted: newly diagnosed, previously untreated cHL patient sample. Sample: peripheral blood mononuclear cells (PBMCs). The chain combines TRBV11-2 with TRBJ2-7, with D perhaps TRBD1 or TRBD2 (5 bases each). The clonotype was recovered from a human donor with classical Hodgkin lymphoma. As DNA, the CDR3 is TGTGCCAGCAGCGAGGGGCTGTCCTCCCGGGACGAGCAGTACTTC. It codes for CASSEGLSSRDEQYF. Variable domain in full (rest from reference TRBV11-2 and TRBJ2-7): EAGVAQSPRYKIIEKRQSVAFWCNPISGHATLYWYQQILGQGPKLLIQFQNNGVVDDSQLPKDRFSAERLKGVDSTLKIQPAKLEDSAVYLCASSEGLSSRDEQYFGPGTRLTVT.